These T cell receptor beta chains were read from a single sample in a study of T cells in Graves' hyperthyroidism and ophthalmopathy. Each CDR3 protein gets one entry after TCRdb re-called the multiplex PCR reads with MiXCR. The sample has some 510,000 distinct CDR3 sequences; about a fifth are singletons. Sequenced material: blood. All receptors come from a young man with Graves' hyperthyroidism. CDR3s leave out the opening cysteine and the closing phenylalanine or tryptophan.

>TRBV5-1|TRBJ2-7
ASSRGTTSSYEQY
>TRBV12-3/TRBV12-4|TRBJ2-7
ATSHAGSLPFEQY
>TRBV12-3/TRBV12-4|TRBJ2-7
ASSLAGVTYEQY
>TRBV4-1|TRBJ2-7
ASSHDPGQEQY
>TRBV12-3/TRBV12-4|TRBJ2-7
ASSLGGLEQY
>TRBV18|TRBJ1-1
ASSPPYRNTEAF
>TRBV2|TRBJ2-5
ASSRDMYQETQY
>TRBV6-1|TRBJ2-6
ASRFDLSGANVLT
>TRBV28|TRBJ2-7
ASSLAGAREQY
>TRBV12-3/TRBV12-4|TRBJ1-2
ASSFRRRDRVLGYT
>TRBV6-2/TRBV6-3|TRBJ1-2
ASSYGTWVQGNYGYT
>TRBV19|TRBJ1-5
ASSTDGTAPSGQH
>TRBV6-1|TRBJ2-7
ASSEGQGDEQY
>TRBV12-3/TRBV12-4|TRBJ2-7
ASIKGGSRDEQY
>TRBV6-1|TRBJ1-5
ASTKDSNQPQH
>TRBV7-8|TRBJ2-7
ASNLARGLAYEQY
>TRBV9|TRBJ2-7
ASSVDAGGPWEQY
>TRBV7-9|TRBJ1-1
ASSLGRGSNTEAF
>TRBV28|TRBJ2-5
ASTRSGTETQY
>TRBV24-1|TRBJ1-1
ATSDPRTGRAEAF
>TRBV7-9|TRBJ2-7
ASSLSGTGGGEQY
>TRBV28|TRBJ1-5
ASRAGGIFQPQH
>TRBV3-1|TRBJ2-7
ASSVLSGPGSEQY
>TRBV4-1|TRBJ2-7
ASSQFPGQSDEQY
>TRBV11-2|TRBJ2-2
ASSLLTGITGELF
>TRBV9|TRBJ1-5
ASSEDGVNQPQH
>TRBV29-1|TRBJ1-1
SVEVRTEAF
>TRBV12-3/TRBV12-4|TRBJ1-1
ASSLAQGAEAF
>TRBV27|TRBJ2-7
TSRRGREQY
>TRBV7-2|TRBJ1-1
ASSPWTGGAEAF
>TRBV7-8|TRBJ1-5
ASSLGRGSNQPQH
>TRBV10-3|TRBJ1-5
ASTQGAEWPQH
>TRBV12-3/TRBV12-4|TRBJ1-2
ASSLAAGGRGYT
>TRBV19|TRBJ1-5
ASGEVPNQPQH
>TRBV11-2|TRBJ1-1
ASSFVGGGVTEAF
>TRBV29-1|TRBJ1-3
SVDSSSGNTIY
>TRBV6-5|TRBJ1-6
ASSSVYNSPLH
>TRBV11-3|TRBJ2-7
ASSLPLGGTYEQY
>TRBV4-1|TRBJ2-5
ASSLLAGVETQY
>TRBV4-1|TRBJ2-7
ASSQDPPGTSAYEQY
>TRBV30|TRBJ1-2
AWSGIRHGGYT
>TRBV3-1|TRBJ1-1
ASSPGTGAYTEAF
>TRBV11-2|TRBJ2-1
ASSFVRGHEQF
>TRBV6-2/TRBV6-3|TRBJ1-5
ASSTRTGYSNQPQH
>TRBV18|TRBJ1-5
ASSPPGRRIAQPQH